The rows below give T cell receptor beta chains drawn from one sample of a study of blood T cell repertoires in COVID-19. The repertoire was sequenced with immunoSEQ multiplex PCR; TCRdb's copy has only in-frame clones and lacks some. The sample holds about 350,000 clones, almost 90% seen once. Material: PBMCs or T cells enriched from blood (not recorded which). These receptors all come from a woman under 40 who had been exposed to COVID-19. Both conserved end residues are part of each CDR3. Each record gives: V gene, D gene, clone size, J gene, CDR3 protein, CDR3 DNA. A D gene is named only where the DNA matches it firmly. Only part of the rows carry a size: once, few, many, or a class if the clone is expanded.

V gene: TRBV6-5; D gene: .; clone size: .; J gene: TRBJ1-1; CDR3 protein: CASSYRVPRFMAEAFF; CDR3 DNA: TGTGCCAGCAGTTATCGGGTCCCAAGGTTTATGGCTGAAGCTTTCTTT
V gene: TRBV5-6; D gene: TRBD1; clone size: .; J gene: TRBJ1-2; CDR3 protein: CASRDRGRWDYGYTF; CDR3 DNA: TGTGCCAGCAGGGACAGGGGGCGCTGGGACTATGGCTACACCTTC
V gene: TRBV28; D gene: TRBD2; clone size: .; J gene: TRBJ2-7; CDR3 protein: CASSRPLSGSLTYEQYF; CDR3 DNA: TGTGCCAGCAGTCGACCCCTAAGCGGGAGCCTAACCTACGAGCAGTACTTC
V gene: TRBV9; D gene: .; clone size: .; J gene: TRBJ1-2; CDR3 protein: CASSVVAGANYGYTF; CDR3 DNA: TGTGCCAGCAGCGTAGTGGCAGGGGCCAACTATGGCTACACCTTC
V gene: TRBV29-1; D gene: .; clone size: few; J gene: TRBJ2-7; CDR3 protein: CSVSRRAHEQYF; CDR3 DNA: TGCAGCGTTTCGCGCAGGGCCCACGAGCAGTACTTC
V gene: TRBV7-6; D gene: TRBD1; clone size: .; J gene: TRBJ1-2; CDR3 protein: CATPEGAGYTF; CDR3 DNA: TGTGCCACCCCAGAGGGGGCTGGCTACACCTTC
V gene: TRBV13; D gene: TRBD1; clone size: .; J gene: TRBJ1-2; CDR3 protein: CASSLGTGNNYGYTF; CDR3 DNA: TGTGCCAGCAGCTTAGGGACAGGGAATAACTATGGCTACACCTTC
V gene: TRBV27; D gene: .; clone size: .; J gene: TRBJ2-1; CDR3 protein: CASSWTLQAAAGNEQFF; CDR3 DNA: TGTGCCAGCAGTTGGACCCTGCAGGCCGCGGCGGGGAATGAGCAGTTCTTC
V gene: TRBV19; D gene: .; clone size: .; J gene: TRBJ1-1; CDR3 protein: CASSRGHLNTEAFF; CDR3 DNA: TGTGCCAGTAGCAGGGGACATTTGAACACTGAAGCTTTCTTT
V gene: TRBV2; D gene: .; clone size: .; J gene: TRBJ2-5; CDR3 protein: CASTAVERVETQYF; CDR3 DNA: TGTGCCAGCACTGCGGTCGAACGGGTGGAGACCCAGTACTTC
V gene: TRBV29-1; D gene: TRBD1; clone size: few; J gene: TRBJ1-2; CDR3 protein: CSVRRPGQIYGYTF; CDR3 DNA: TGCAGCGTTCGGCGGCCGGGACAGATCTATGGCTACACCTTC
V gene: TRBV9; D gene: TRBD2; clone size: few; J gene: TRBJ2-7; CDR3 protein: CASSVASGRVDEQYF; CDR3 DNA: TGTGCCAGCAGCGTAGCAAGCGGGAGGGTAGACGAGCAGTACTTC
V gene: TRBV10-2; D gene: .; clone size: .; J gene: TRBJ1-5; CDR3 protein: CASSEFAGTDYSNQPQHF; CDR3 DNA: TGCGCCAGCAGTGAATTCGCAGGTACCGATTATAGCAATCAGCCCCAGCATTTT
V gene: TRBV7-8; D gene: .; clone size: .; J gene: TRBJ2-5; CDR3 protein: CASSLDYGGTQEGLEETQYF; CDR3 DNA: TGTGCCAGCAGCTTAGACTATGGGGGAACACAGGAGGGATTGGAAGAGACCCAGTACTTC
V gene: TRBV19; D gene: .; clone size: .; J gene: TRBJ1-6; CDR3 protein: CASSTSGPYNSPLHF; CDR3 DNA: TGTGCCAGTAGTACTTCAGGGCCCTATAATTCACCCCTCCACTTT
V gene: TRBV24-1; D gene: .; clone size: few; J gene: TRBJ1-1; CDR3 protein: CATSGPGGWGRNTEAFF; CDR3 DNA: TGTGCCACCAGTGGACCGGGGGGCTGGGGCCGGAACACTGAAGCTTTCTTT
V gene: TRBV27; D gene: TRBD2; clone size: once; J gene: TRBJ2-7; CDR3 protein: CASSSPLAGLIYEQYF; CDR3 DNA: TGTGCCAGCAGTTCCCCGTTAGCGGGATTAATCTACGAGCAGTACTTC
V gene: TRBV7-9; D gene: .; clone size: .; J gene: TRBJ1-6; CDR3 protein: CASSKTAQNSPLHF; CDR3 DNA: TGTGCCAGCAGCAAGACAGCGCAAAATTCACCCCTCCACTTT
V gene: TRBV30; D gene: TRBD1; clone size: .; J gene: TRBJ1-4; CDR3 protein: CAWSLGTGGEKLFF; CDR3 DNA: TGTGCCTGGAGTTTAGGGACAGGGGGAGAAAAACTGTTTTTT
V gene: TRBV7-3; D gene: .; clone size: few; J gene: TRBJ2-3; CDR3 protein: CASSLTANPGFSITDTQYF; CDR3 DNA: TGTGCCAGCAGCTTAACGGCAAATCCAGGGTTCTCTATCACAGATACGCAGTATTTT
V gene: TRBV7-9; D gene: .; clone size: .; J gene: TRBJ2-3; CDR3 protein: CASNQLVADTQYF; CDR3 DNA: TGTGCCAGCAACCAACTCGTCGCAGATACGCAGTATTTT
V gene: TRBV18; D gene: .; clone size: .; J gene: TRBJ1-6; CDR3 protein: CASSLEDRISPLHF; CDR3 DNA: TGTGCCAGCTCACTCGAAGACAGGATTTCACCCCTCCACTTT
V gene: TRBV7-9; D gene: TRBD2; clone size: .; J gene: TRBJ2-1; CDR3 protein: CASSLVVAGGPNEQFF; CDR3 DNA: TGTGCCAGCAGCTTAGTCGTAGCGGGAGGGCCGAATGAGCAGTTCTTC
V gene: TRBV18; D gene: TRBD1; clone size: .; J gene: TRBJ1-5; CDR3 protein: CASSAQGTLNQPQHF; CDR3 DNA: TGTGCCAGCTCGGCACAGGGGACGCTTAATCAGCCCCAGCATTTT
V gene: TRBV25-1; D gene: TRBD1; clone size: once; J gene: TRBJ2-5; CDR3 protein: CASSDPRGLETQYF; CDR3 DNA: TGTGCCAGCAGTGATCCCAGGGGGCTAGAGACCCAGTACTTC
V gene: TRBV5-1; D gene: TRBD2; clone size: many; J gene: TRBJ2-1; CDR3 protein: CASSVTSGRENEQFF; CDR3 DNA: TGCGCCAGCAGCGTGACTAGCGGGAGAGAGAATGAGCAGTTCTTC
V gene: TRBV3-1/TRBV3-2; D gene: .; clone size: .; J gene: TRBJ2-6; CDR3 protein: CASSPRPRVPSGANVLTF; CDR3 DNA: TGTGCCAGCAGCCCCCGGCCCCGGGTTCCCTCTGGGGCCAACGTCCTGACTTTC
V gene: TRBV19; D gene: .; clone size: few; J gene: TRBJ1-2; CDR3 protein: CASSRGARGNYGYTF; CDR3 DNA: TGTGCCAGCTCTCGGGGGGCTAGGGGGAACTATGGCTACACCTTC
V gene: TRBV28; D gene: TRBD1; clone size: .; J gene: TRBJ1-5; CDR3 protein: CASSLYFGQVSNQPQHF; CDR3 DNA: TGTGCCAGCAGTTTATACTTCGGACAGGTTAGCAATCAGCCCCAGCATTTT
V gene: TRBV28; D gene: .; clone size: .; J gene: TRBJ2-7; CDR3 protein: CASRDIHREYEQYF; CDR3 DNA: TGTGCCAGCAGAGACATCCACAGGGAGTACGAGCAGTACTTC
V gene: TRBV2; D gene: TRBD1; clone size: few; J gene: TRBJ1-2; CDR3 protein: CASSAPGQGYYGYTF; CDR3 DNA: TGTGCCAGCAGTGCCCCGGGACAGGGGTACTATGGCTACACCTTC
V gene: TRBV6-2/TRBV6-3; D gene: TRBD1; clone size: .; J gene: TRBJ2-5; CDR3 protein: CASSVVRTGLETQYF; CDR3 DNA: TGTGCCAGCAGTGTAGTTCGGACAGGGCTGGAGACCCAGTACTTC
V gene: TRBV28; D gene: .; clone size: .; J gene: TRBJ2-1; CDR3 protein: CASRSAPNEQFF; CDR3 DNA: TGTGCCAGCAGGTCCGCGCCCAATGAGCAGTTCTTC
V gene: TRBV7-9; D gene: .; clone size: .; J gene: TRBJ2-7; CDR3 protein: CASSPLSKSSYEQYF; CDR3 DNA: TGTGCCAGCAGCCCGCTTAGCAAGAGCTCCTACGAGCAGTACTTC
V gene: TRBV20-1; D gene: TRBD2; clone size: .; J gene: TRBJ2-7; CDR3 protein: CSASFLAGEIYEQYF; CDR3 DNA: TGCAGTGCTAGTTTCCTAGCGGGTGAAATCTACGAGCAGTACTTC
V gene: TRBV7-9; D gene: TRBD2; clone size: .; J gene: TRBJ2-7; CDR3 protein: CASSPGGASGSRGYEQYF; CDR3 DNA: TGTGCCAGCAGCCCGGGGGGCGCTAGCGGGAGCCGGGGCTACGAGCAGTACTTC
V gene: TRBV2; D gene: .; clone size: .; J gene: TRBJ2-1; CDR3 protein: CASSDRRGTFNEQFF; CDR3 DNA: TGTGCCAGCAGTGATCGACGCGGGACTTTTAATGAGCAGTTCTTC
V gene: TRBV5-1; D gene: .; clone size: .; J gene: TRBJ1-1; CDR3 protein: CASSLVGVGNTEAFF; CDR3 DNA: TGCGCCAGCAGCTTGGTCGGGGTCGGAAACACTGAAGCTTTCTTT
V gene: TRBV6-1; D gene: TRBD1; clone size: .; J gene: TRBJ2-7; CDR3 protein: CASSEVGRGYEQYF; CDR3 DNA: TGTGCCAGCAGTGAAGTTGGCAGGGGGTACGAGCAGTACTTC
V gene: TRBV27; D gene: .; clone size: .; J gene: TRBJ2-5; CDR3 protein: CASTSQETQYF; CDR3 DNA: TGTGCCAGCACTTCTCAGGAGACCCAGTACTTC
V gene: TRBV5-1; D gene: .; clone size: .; J gene: TRBJ2-1; CDR3 protein: CASSSDGSHNEQFF; CDR3 DNA: TGCGCCAGCAGCTCGGATGGGAGTCACAATGAGCAGTTCTTC
V gene: TRBV19; D gene: .; clone size: .; J gene: TRBJ2-1; CDR3 protein: CASSQTSFSYNEQFF; CDR3 DNA: TGTGCCAGCTCTCAGACTAGTTTCTCCTACAATGAGCAGTTCTTC
V gene: TRBV7-9; D gene: .; clone size: .; J gene: TRBJ2-7; CDR3 protein: CASSSPRDGTPLLYEQYF; CDR3 DNA: TGTGCCAGCAGCTCGCCTCGGGACGGGACTCCATTATTATACGAGCAGTACTTC
V gene: TRBV25-1; D gene: .; clone size: .; J gene: TRBJ1-6; CDR3 protein: CASSDLYRDSPLHF; CDR3 DNA: TGTGCCAGCAGTGATTTGTACAGGGACTCACCCCTCCACTTT
V gene: TRBV7-3; D gene: .; clone size: .; J gene: TRBJ2-1; CDR3 protein: CASGETSYNEQFF; CDR3 DNA: TGTGCCAGCGGAGAAACTTCCTACAATGAGCAGTTCTTC
V gene: TRBV10-2; D gene: .; clone size: .; J gene: TRBJ2-5; CDR3 protein: CASSAWQAETQYF; CDR3 DNA: TGCGCCAGCAGTGCGTGGCAGGCAGAGACCCAGTACTTC
V gene: TRBV5-1; D gene: TRBD2; clone size: .; J gene: TRBJ2-7; CDR3 protein: CASSSTGTSVYEQYF; CDR3 DNA: TGCGCCAGCAGCTCTACCGGGACTAGCGTCTACGAGCAGTACTTC